The 15 T cell receptor beta chains in this list originate from one sample, sequenced in a study of beta chain features in type 1 diabetes. Study results and limitations: Type 1 diabetes patients had TCRB CDR3s that were shorter (moderately but significantly so) in all four CD4+ subsets.

Antigens of these TCRs are unknown. Of the isolated RNA, all was reverse transcribed, and so the sequenced material was expressed TCRB transcripts. TCRdb's table, derived via immunoSEQ multiplex PCR, lists solely in-frame clones and lacks some. The table lists approximately 260,000 clones, roughly a quarter of them singletons, with 0.012% in the top ten. The specimen was naive CD4+ T cells from blood. These receptors came from a young woman with type 1 diabetes.

The sample holds a few counts of this clone. The gene calls are TRBV5-4 and TRBJ2-6, with a tentative D call TRBD2 (5 bases). V was pared by 1 base and J by 4 bases, with 9 bases between. CDR1 is SGHNT and CDR2 is YYREEE in the germline V gene (reference sequence). This CDR3 region has 15 residues. This chain's CDR3 is CASSLLGRGANVLTF. As DNA, the CDR3 is TGTGCCAGCAGCTTGTTGGGGAGAGGGGCCAACGTCCTGACTTTC.

This clone was detected a few times. The rearrangement uses TRBV14 and TRBJ2-7; 14 bases are a match to TRBD2. The V gene's germline CDR1 is SGHDN and CDR2 FVKESK. Trimming cost V 6 bases and J 5 bases; bases outside gene matches: 12. The CDR3 sequence is 17 residues long. CDR3 coding DNA: TGTGCCAGCAGACCAGCCGGGGGACTAGCGGGAGTCCACGAGCAGTACTTC. It codes for CASRPAGGLAGVHEQYF.

This clone came up a few times. The V gene is TRBV2, the J gene TRBJ2-3; TRBD2 matches at 7 bases. The germline V gene encodes CDR1 SNHLY and CDR2 FYNNEI. J lost 7 bases, V lost 1 base, and 5 bases had no gene match. The CDR3 runs to 14 residues. The CDR3 region has the DNA TGTGCCAGCAGTGAAGTTACACTAGCGAATACGCAGTATTTT. This gives the protein CASSEVTLANTQYF.

This clone came up a few times. The rearrangement uses TRBV4-2 and TRBJ2-5; 10 positions agree with TRBD1. CDR3 length equals 16 residues. The V and J ends lost 2 bases and 4 bases, in that order; junction bases with no gene match: 7. Per germline, CDR1 LGHNA and CDR2 YNFKEQ. The CDR3 region has the DNA TGTGCCAGCAGCCAAAGGGGACAGGGGAAAGTAGAGACCCAGTACTTC. Residues: CASSQRGQGKVETQYF.

CDR3 sequence: CASSLGEVQTYEQYF. The CDR3 nucleotides read TGTGCCAGCAGCTTGGGAGAAGTCCAGACCTACGAGCAGTACTTC. The chain has TRBV7-2 and TRBJ2-7; maybe TRBD2 (5 bases). Germline loops: CDR1 SGHTA, CDR2 FQGNSA. The CDR3 runs to 15 residues. V gave up 3 bases and J gave up 2 bases, with 14 bases separating them.

This clone has just one count. V gene TRBV5-1 combines with J gene TRBJ2-1, with D possibly matching TRBD2 (6 bases). This CDR3 spans 17 amino acids. V gave up 2 bases and J gave up 0 bases, with 15 bases separating them. Germline V CDR1 and CDR2: SGHRS, YFSETQ. Here the CDR3 reads CASSLRGAGNSYNEQFF. CDR3 sequence (DNA): TGCGCCAGCAGCTTAAGAGGAGCGGGCAACTCCTACAATGAGCAGTTCTTC.

This sequence joins TRBV6-1 and TRBJ1-1; 8 bases line up with TRBD1. V gave up 6 bases and J gave up 4 bases; unmatched junction bases: 4. This CDR3 has 13 residues. Germline values: CDR1 MNHNS, CDR2 SASEGT. This chain's CDR3 is CASSRDRSTEAFF. The CDR3, as DNA: TGTGCCAGCAGCCGGGACAGGAGCACTGAAGCTTTCTTT.

This clone was recorded a few times. The chain is built from TRBV7-6 and TRBJ2-7; maybe TRBD2 (7 bases). CDR1 and CDR2 (germline): SGHVS, FNYEAQ. The V gene lost 4 bases and the J gene lost 4 bases, with 17 bases spanning the gap. This CDR3 contains 15 residues. The CDR3 loop reads CASSSRGGDHYEQYF. The CDR3, as DNA: TGTGCCAGCAGCTCCCGAGGGGGGGACCATTACGAGCAGTACTTC.

This clone was seen more than once but under ten times. The gene calls are TRBV30 and TRBJ2-3; D ambiguous. V was shortened by 8 bases and J by 0 bases, with 12 bases between the two germline ends. CDR1 GTSNPN and CDR2 SVGIG come from the germline V gene (reference sequence). The CDR3 covers 13 residues. The CDR3 is CARDAKSTDTQYF. Written as DNA, the CDR3 is TGTGCCCGTGATGCTAAAAGCACAGATACGCAGTATTTT.

The rearrangement links TRBV18 to TRBJ2-7; 11 bases agree with TRBD2. The CDR3 sequence is 15 residues long. J was trimmed by 9 bases and V by 3 bases; bases with no gene match: 10. The germline gives CDR1 KGHSH, CDR2 LQKENI. The CDR3 DNA sequence: TGTGCCAGCTCACCCCAGGGACTAGCGGTCTCGGGGCAGTACTTC. Protein sequence: CASSPQGLAVSGQYF.

The chain joins TRBV4-1 to TRBJ1-2; no clear D gene. The CDR3 covers 13 residues. Trimming left V 3 bases short and J 8 bases short, with 13 bases between. The germline V gene encodes CDR1 MGHRA and CDR2 YSYEKL. CDR3 nucleotides: TGCGCCAGCAGCCATTCCCCGACGGGGGGCTACACCTTC. As protein: CASSHSPTGGYTF.

The gene calls are TRBV29-1 and TRBJ2-3, with D possibly being TRBD1 (5 bases). V lost 7 bases and J 0 bases, leaving 14 bases between the germline ends. This CDR3 comprises 14 residues. The germline gives CDR1 SQVTM, CDR2 ANQGSEA. CDR3: CSGVLGLSTDTQYF. CDR3 DNA sequence: TGCAGCGGGGTCCTGGGGCTTAGCACAGATACGCAGTATTTT.

The rearrangement links TRBV30 to TRBJ1-2; the D gene is possibly TRBD1 (6 bases). Between the trimmed V and J ends, which lost 2 bases and 4 bases, there was a span of 14 bases. The CDR3 has 14 residues. Germline CDR1 reads GTSNPN; CDR2 reads SVGIG (reference sequence). CDR3 nucleotide sequence: TGTGCCTGGAGTTTACAGGGAGCTGGCTATGGCTACACCTTC. Residues: CAWSLQGAGYGYTF.

This clone was counted a few times. J is TRBJ2-2 and V is TRBV25-1, with D perhaps TRBD2 (6 bases). CDR1 and CDR2 (germline): MGHDK, SYGVNS. With 1 base removed from V and 6 bases from J, the gap between germline ends came to 9 bases. CDR3 size: 14 residues. Written as DNA, the CDR3 is TGTGCCAGCAGTGAATTTGGGGAGGCCGGGGAGCTGTTTTTT. It specifies CASSEFGEAGELFF.

The gene calls are TRBV7-9 and TRBJ2-1, with TRBD2 matching 7 bases. The germline V gene encodes CDR1 SEHNR and CDR2 FQNEAQ (reference sequence). The CDR3 extends over 16 amino acids. J lost 0 bases, V lost 1 base, and 3 bases had no gene match. CDR3 DNA sequence: TGTGCCAGCAGCTTAGTGGGCGGGGGCTCCTACAATGAGCAGTTCTTC. Translated: CASSLVGGGSYNEQFF.